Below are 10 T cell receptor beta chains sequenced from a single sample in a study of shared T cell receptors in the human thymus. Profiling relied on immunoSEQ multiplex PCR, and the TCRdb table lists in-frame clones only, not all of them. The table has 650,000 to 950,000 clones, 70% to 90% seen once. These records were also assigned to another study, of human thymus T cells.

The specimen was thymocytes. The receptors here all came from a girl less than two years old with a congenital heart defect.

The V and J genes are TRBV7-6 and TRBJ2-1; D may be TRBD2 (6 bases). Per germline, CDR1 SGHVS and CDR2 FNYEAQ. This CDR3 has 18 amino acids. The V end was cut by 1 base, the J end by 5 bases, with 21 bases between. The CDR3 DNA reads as TGTGCCAGCAGCTTAGATTGGTCGGGGGTTCTCGGGGACAATGAGCAGTTCTTC. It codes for CASSLDWSGVLGDNEQFF.

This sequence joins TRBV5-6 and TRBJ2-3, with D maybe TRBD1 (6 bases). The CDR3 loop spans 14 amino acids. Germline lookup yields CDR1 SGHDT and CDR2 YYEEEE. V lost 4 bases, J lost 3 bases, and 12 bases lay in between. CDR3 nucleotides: TGTGCCAGCAGCGACGACAGGAGGACAGATACGCAGTATTTT. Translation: CASSDDRRTDTQYF.

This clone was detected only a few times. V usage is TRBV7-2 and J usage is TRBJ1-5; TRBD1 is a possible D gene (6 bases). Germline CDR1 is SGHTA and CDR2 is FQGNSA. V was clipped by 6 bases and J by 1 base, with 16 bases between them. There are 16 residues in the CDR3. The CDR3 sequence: CASSFTTGLSNQPQHF. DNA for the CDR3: TGTGCCAGCAGTTTTACGACAGGCCTGAGCAATCAGCCCCAGCATTTT. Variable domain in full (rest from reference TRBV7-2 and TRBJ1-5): GAGVSQSPSNKVTEKGKDVELRCDPISGHTALYWYRQSLGQGLEFLIYFQGNSAPDKSGLPSDRFSAERTGGSVSTLTIQRTQQEDSAVYLCASSFTTGLSNQPQHFGDGTRLSIL.

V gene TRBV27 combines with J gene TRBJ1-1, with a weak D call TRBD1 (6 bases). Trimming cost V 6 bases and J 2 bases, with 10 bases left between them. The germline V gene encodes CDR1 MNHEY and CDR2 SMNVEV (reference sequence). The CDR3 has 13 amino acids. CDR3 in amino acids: CASRRTENTEAFF. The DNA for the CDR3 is TGTGCCAGCAGGCGGACAGAAAACACTGAAGCTTTCTTT.

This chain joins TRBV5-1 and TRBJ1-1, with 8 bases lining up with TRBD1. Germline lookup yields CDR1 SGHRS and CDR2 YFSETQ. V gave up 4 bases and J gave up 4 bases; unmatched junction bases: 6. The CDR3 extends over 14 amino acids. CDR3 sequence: CASSVDRGSTEAFF. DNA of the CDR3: TGCGCCAGCAGCGTCGACAGGGGAAGCACTGAAGCTTTCTTT.

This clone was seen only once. The DNA of the CDR3 is TGTGCCATCAGTGAGTTATCGAGAGGGGACAGGGTCCTCTGCGAGCAGTACTTC. Translated: CAISELSRGDRVLCEQYF. The chain links TRBV10-3 to TRBJ2-7, with 9 bases lining up with TRBD1. Per the germline V gene, CDR1 is ENHRY and CDR2 is SYGVKD. Trimming at V came to 1 base and at J to 6 bases, leaving 16 bases not matched to a gene. The CDR3 is 18 amino acids.

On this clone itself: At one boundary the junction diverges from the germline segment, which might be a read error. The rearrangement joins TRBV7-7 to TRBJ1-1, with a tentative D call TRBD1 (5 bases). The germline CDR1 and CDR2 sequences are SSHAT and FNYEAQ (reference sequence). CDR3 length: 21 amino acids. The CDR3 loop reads CASSFFSVSRENLSRGTEAFF. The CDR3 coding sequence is TGTGCTAGCAGCTTCTTCTCAGTCTCGCGCGAAAACCTGAGTCGGGGGACTGAAGCTTTCTTT. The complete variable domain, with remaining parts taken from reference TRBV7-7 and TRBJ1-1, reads GAGVSQSPRYKVTKRGQDVTLRCDPISSHATLYWYQQALGQGPEFLTYFNYEAQPDKSGLPSDRFSAERPEGSISTLTIQRTEQRDSAMYRCASSFFSVSRENLSRGTEAFFGQGTRLTVV.

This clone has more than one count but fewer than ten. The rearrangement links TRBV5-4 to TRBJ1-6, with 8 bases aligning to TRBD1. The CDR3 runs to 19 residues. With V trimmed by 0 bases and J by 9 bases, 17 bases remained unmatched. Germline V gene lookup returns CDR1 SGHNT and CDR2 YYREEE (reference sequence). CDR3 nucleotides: TGTGCCAGCAGCTTGGTCCGCAGGGGGCCCCTAGGGGGTTGTTCACCCCTCCACTTT. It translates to CASSLVRRGPLGGCSPLHF.

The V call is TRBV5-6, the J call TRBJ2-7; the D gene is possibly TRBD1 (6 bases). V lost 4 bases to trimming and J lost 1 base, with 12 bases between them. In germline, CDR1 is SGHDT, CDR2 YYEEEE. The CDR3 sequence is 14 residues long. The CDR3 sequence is CASSQGFFSYEQYF. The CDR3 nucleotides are TGTGCCAGCAGCCAGGGGTTTTTTTCCTACGAGCAGTACTTC. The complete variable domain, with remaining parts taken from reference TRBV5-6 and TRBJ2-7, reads DAGVTQSPTHLIKTRGQQVTLRCSPKSGHDTVSWYQQALGQGPQFIFQYYEEEERQRGNFPDRFSGHQFPNYSSELNVNALLLGDSALYLCASSQGFFSYEQYFGPGTRLTVT.

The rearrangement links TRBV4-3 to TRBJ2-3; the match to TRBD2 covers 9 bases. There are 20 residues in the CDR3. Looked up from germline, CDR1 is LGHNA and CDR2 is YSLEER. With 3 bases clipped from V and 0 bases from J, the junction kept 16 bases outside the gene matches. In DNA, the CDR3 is TGCGCCAGCAGCCACCGGACTAGCGAGAGCCGAAGCACTAGCACAGATACGCAGTATTTT. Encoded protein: CASSHRTSESRSTSTDTQYF.